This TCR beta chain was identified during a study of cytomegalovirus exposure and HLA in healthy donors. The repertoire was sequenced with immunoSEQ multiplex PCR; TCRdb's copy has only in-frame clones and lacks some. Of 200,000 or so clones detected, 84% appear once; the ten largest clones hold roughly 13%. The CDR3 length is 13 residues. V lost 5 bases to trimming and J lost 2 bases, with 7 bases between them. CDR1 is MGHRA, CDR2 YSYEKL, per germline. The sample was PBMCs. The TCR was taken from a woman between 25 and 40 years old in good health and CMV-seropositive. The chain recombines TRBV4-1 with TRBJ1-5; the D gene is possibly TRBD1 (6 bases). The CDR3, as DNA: TGCGCCAGCAGCGGGACACGCAATCAGCCCCAGCATTTT. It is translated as CASSGTRNQPQHF.